These 9 T cell receptor beta chains share one sample of origin, sequenced in a study of shared clonotypes between healthy human individuals. TCRdb keeps only in-frame clones here, not all; method: immunoSEQ multiplex PCR. The top ten hold 0.61% of the sample, which has around 1.1 million clones, approximately 78% seen once. The sequenced sample consisted of memory CD4+ T cells from PBMCs. The subset was: CD45RA-negative fraction. All receptors come from a man younger than 30 in good health. Some clones in this sample may be carry-over from other donors' samples.

This chain uses TRBV6-1 with TRBJ2-7; tentatively, D is TRBD2 (5 bases). The length of the CDR3 is 15 residues. Germline V lookup: CDR1 MNHNS, CDR2 SASEGT. V was shortened by 7 bases and J by 0 bases, with 16 bases between the two germline ends. The CDR3 nucleotides are TGTGCCAGCAAACCAAGCGGAATCAGCTCCTACGAGCAGTACTTC. Protein product: CASKPSGISSYEQYF.

For this clone: This sample includes further DNA sequences coding for the same CDR3. The chain uses TRBV30 and TRBJ1-2; possibly TRBD1 for D (5 bases). CDR3 size: 14 residues. Trimming shortened V by 4 bases and J by 1 base, and 13 bases separated the two germline ends. Germline V gene lookup returns CDR1 GTSNPN and CDR2 SVGIG (reference sequence). The CDR3 reads CAWTPGGSNYGYTF. The DNA for the CDR3 is TGTGCCTGGACCCCGGGGGGGAGTAACTATGGCTACACCTTC. The variable domain in full, with the rest retrieved from reference TRBV30 and TRBJ1-2, is SQTIHQWPATLVQPVGSPLSLECTVEGTSNPNLYWYRQAAGRGLQLLFYSVGIGQISSEVPQNLSASRPQDRQFILSSKKLLLSDSGFYLCAWTPGGSNYGYTFGSGTRLTVV.

The chain combines TRBV29-1 with TRBJ2-5, with a possible D match to TRBD2 (7 bases). This CDR3 is 15 amino acids long. The V end was cut by 3 bases, the J end by 5 bases, with 19 bases between. Per germline, CDR1 SQVTM and CDR2 ANQGSEA. The CDR3 loop reads CSVEGGTLSTETQYF. In DNA form, the CDR3 reads TGCAGCGTTGAGGGGGGGACACTCTCGACGGAGACCCAGTACTTC.

This clone was recorded a few times. The rearrangement links TRBV29-1 to TRBJ2-7; 12 nucleotides match TRBD2. The trim removed 8 bases at V and 6 bases at J, leaving 11 bases unmatched. CDR3 size: 14 residues. The V gene's germline CDR1 is SQVTM and CDR2 ANQGSEA. Here the CDR3 DNA reads TGCAGCCCCCGACTAGCGGGAGTGGGGGGCGAGCAGTACTTC. It codes for CSPRLAGVGGEQYF.

This clone occurred a few times. The V call is TRBV28, the J call TRBJ1-1, with D maybe TRBD1 (5 bases). There are 11 residues in the CDR3. CDR1 and CDR2 (germline): MDHEN, SYDVKM. Written as DNA, the CDR3 is TGTAGGGTCGAGGGGACCGTCGAAGCTTTCTTT. As protein: CRVEGTVEAFF.

Of note for this clone: A far bigger clonotype differs at one base, so this is likely a read error. At the DNA level, this CDR3 is encoded by other sequences in the same sample as well. The chain combines TRBV30 with TRBJ1-4; a possible D gene is TRBD1 (6 bases). Per germline, CDR1 GTSNPN and CDR2 SVGIG (reference sequence). The CDR3 loop spans 12 amino acids. Here the CDR3 reads CASWGANEKLFF. The DNA for the CDR3 is TGTGCCTCGTGGGGGGCTAATGAAAAGCTGTTTTTT.

This sequence joins TRBV11-3 and TRBJ2-2; 7 nucleotides match TRBD1. J gave up 1 base and V 6 bases, and 2 bases lay outside the gene matches. CDR3 length equals 14 residues. Germline CDR1 reads SGHNT; CDR2 reads YENEEA. As DNA, the CDR3 is TGTGCCAGCAGTCGGACAGGGAACACCGGGGAGCTGTTTTTT. Residues: CASSRTGNTGELFF.

V usage is TRBV4-3 and J usage is TRBJ1-2; D is perhaps TRBD1 (6 bases). In germline, CDR1 is LGHNA, CDR2 YSLEER. With 0 bases removed from V and 4 bases from J, the gap between germline ends came to 15 bases. CDR3 length: 16 amino acids. The CDR3 DNA is TGCGCCAGCAGCCAAGAGGCACGAAGGGGGATCTATGGCTACACCTTC. This encodes CASSQEARRGIYGYTF.

Note on this clone: The same CDR3 can be traced to other DNA sequences in this sample. In DNA, the CDR3 is TGCGCCAGCAGCCATTCACAGGGTAACCAGCCCCAGCATTTT. Translation: CASSHSQGNQPQHF. V gene TRBV4-1 combines with J gene TRBJ1-5; D perhaps matches TRBD1 (6 bases). The V end lost 3 bases, the J end lost 7 bases, and 13 bases lay between the germline ends. Germline loops: CDR1 MGHRA, CDR2 YSYEKL. CDR3 length: 14 residues.